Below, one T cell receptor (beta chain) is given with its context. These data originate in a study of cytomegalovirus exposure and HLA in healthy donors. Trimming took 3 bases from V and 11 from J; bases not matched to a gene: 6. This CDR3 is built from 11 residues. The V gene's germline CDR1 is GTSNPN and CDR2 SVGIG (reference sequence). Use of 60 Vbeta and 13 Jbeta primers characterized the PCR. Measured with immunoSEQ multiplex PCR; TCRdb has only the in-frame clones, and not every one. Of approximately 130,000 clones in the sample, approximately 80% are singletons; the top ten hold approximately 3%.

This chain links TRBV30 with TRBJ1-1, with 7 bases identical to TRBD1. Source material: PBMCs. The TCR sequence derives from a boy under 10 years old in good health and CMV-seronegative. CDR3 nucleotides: TGTGCCTGGAGCGTTGACAGGGAGGCTTTCTTT. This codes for CAWSVDREAFF.